One sample yielded the 20 T cell receptor beta chains listed below, sequenced in a study of cytomegalovirus exposure and HLA in healthy donors. PCR used 60 Vbeta primers and 13 Jbeta primers. Sequenced by immunoSEQ multiplex PCR; TCRdb stores in-frame clones only, minus some. The table includes about 120,000 clones, around 80% detected once. The source material was PBMCs. The receptors were gathered from a man aged 45-65 years in good health and CMV-seronegative.

V usage is TRBV28 and J usage is TRBJ2-7, with 7 positions matching TRBD1. From germline, CDR1 is MDHEN and CDR2 SYDVKM. The V and J ends lost 7 bases and 3 bases, in that order; junction bases with no gene match: 6. CDR3 length equals 13 residues. The CDR3 protein is CASTEGAGYEQYF. The DNA for the CDR3 is TGTGCCAGCACCGAGGGGGCGGGCTACGAGCAGTACTTC.

V and J are TRBV7-3 and TRBJ2-2; TRBD1 agrees at 10 bases. CDR1 is SGHTA and CDR2 is FQGTGA in the germline V gene. The CDR3 is 18 amino acids. Trimming took 5 bases from V and 5 from J; bases not matched to a gene: 14. Here the CDR3 DNA reads TGTGCCAGCAGCATACGCCCCGGGACAGGGGCCCTAACCGGGGAGCTGTTTTTT. Amino acid sequence: CASSIRPGTGALTGELFF.

J is TRBJ1-2 and V is TRBV18; TRBD1 matches at 7 bases. Unmatched junction bases numbered 7, after V lost 3 bases and J lost 3 bases. The CDR3 loop spans 15 amino acids. Germline V gene data show CDR1 as KGHSH and CDR2 as LQKENI. The chain's CDR3 is CASSPIGQGDYGYTF. The CDR3 DNA sequence: TGTGCCAGCTCACCCATAGGCCAGGGGGACTATGGCTACACCTTC.

Comments on this clone: The conserved closing phenylalanine or tryptophan is absent in this CDR3, likely reflecting a read error. The limits of the CDR3 on the DNA are not certain, so only TCRdb's listed CDR3 is given. The gene calls are TRBV5-4 and TRBJ1-2; TRBD1, the table's D call, lacks a check against the DNA. Germline assignment: CDR1 SGHNT and CDR2 YYREEE (reference sequence). The CDR3 sequence runs 12 residues, both termini included. CDR3 in amino acids: CASSLDRQGVAI.

The V and J genes are TRBV6-5 and TRBJ2-1; D perhaps matches TRBD2 (6 bases). Germline V gene data show CDR1 as MNHEY and CDR2 as SVGAGI. The germline V and J ends were trimmed by 7 bases and 7 bases, with 11 bases remaining between them. The CDR3 spans 12 residues. The CDR3 reads CASKLADNEQFF. As DNA, the CDR3 is TGTGCCAGCAAACTAGCTGATAATGAGCAGTTCTTC.

V and J are TRBV27 and TRBJ1-2, with D maybe TRBD1 (5 bases). Germline V gene lookup returns CDR1 MNHEY and CDR2 SMNVEV (reference sequence). The V and J ends lost 4 bases and 6 bases respectively, with 15 bases between them. The CDR3 sequence is 14 residues long. The CDR3 nucleotides are TGTGCCAGCAGTTCCTTCCCGCAGGGAAATGGCTACACCTTC. As protein: CASSSFPQGNGYTF.

The V gene is TRBV4-3, the J gene TRBJ2-2, with D tentatively TRBD1 (6 bases). The V end lost 0 bases, the J end lost 5 bases, and 10 bases lay between the germline ends. The CDR3 covers 15 residues. Per germline, CDR1 LGHNA and CDR2 YSLEER. The CDR3 DNA reads TGCGCCAGCAGCCAAGATTGGGGGCCGACCGGGGAGCTGTTTTTT. This encodes CASSQDWGPTGELFF.

The chain recombines TRBV19 with TRBJ2-3; 8 bases are a match to TRBD1. After removal of 5 bases from V and 3 bases from J, the junction contained 7 bases not matched to a gene. This CDR3 is 15 amino acids long. Germline V CDR1 and CDR2: LNHDA, SQIVND (reference sequence). CDR3 loop: CASSVRQGSTDTQYF. As DNA, the CDR3 is TGTGCCAGTAGTGTGAGACAGGGGTCTACAGATACGCAGTATTTT. Full variable domain (remainder filled in from reference TRBV19 and TRBJ2-3): DGGITQSPKYLFRKEGQNVTLSCEQNLNHDAMYWYRQDPGQGLRLIYYSQIVNDFQKGDIAEGYSVSREKKESFPLTVTSAQKNPTAFYLCASSVRQGSTDTQYFGPGTRLTVL.

This clone turned up a few times. J is TRBJ2-7 and V is TRBV7-2; 7 bases agree with TRBD2. This CDR3 comprises 13 residues. V gave up 5 bases and J gave up 4 bases; unmatched junction bases: 5. Germline loops: CDR1 SGHTA, CDR2 FQGNSA. Here the CDR3 reads CASSPWGGYEQYF. CDR3 nucleotide sequence: TGTGCCAGCAGCCCTTGGGGGGGGTACGAGCAGTACTTC.

This sequence joins TRBV7-2 and TRBJ2-5, with D possibly being TRBD2 (6 bases). This CDR3 region has 16 residues. V shed 2 bases and J shed 10 bases, with 23 bases lying between them. From germline, CDR1 is SGHTA and CDR2 FQGNSA. The CDR3 spells CASSLLGISGPKGQYF. CDR3 DNA: TGTGCCAGCAGCTTACTCGGTATTAGCGGCCCCAAGGGCCAGTACTTC.

This chain links TRBV28 with TRBJ2-3; TRBD1 matches at 7 bases. The CDR3 is made up of 15 amino acids. Trimming at V came to 6 bases and at J to 2 bases, leaving 8 bases not matched to a gene. Germline V gene data show CDR1 as MDHEN and CDR2 as SYDVKM. CDR3 sequence reads: CASSLPGQLTDTQYF. DNA of the CDR3: TGTGCCAGCAGCCTTCCGGGACAGCTCACAGATACGCAGTATTTT.

Remarks on this clone: One junction end disagrees with the germline gene, perhaps due to a read error. The genes are TRBV5-6 and TRBJ2-7; D may be TRBD1 (5 bases). The CDR3 loop spans 16 amino acids. Per germline, CDR1 SGHDT and CDR2 YYEEEE. CDR3 nucleotides: TGTGCCTGCAGCTCGCTCTCAGGGTCAAGCTCCTACGAGCAGTACTTC. Its protein is CACSSLSGSSSYEQYF.

Only a few counts were recorded for this clone. The genes are TRBV4-3 and TRBJ1-4, with TRBD1 identical over 8 bases. With V trimmed by 3 bases and J by 3 bases, 6 bases remained unmatched. The CDR3 has 16 amino acids. The germline CDR1 and CDR2 sequences are LGHNA and YSLEER. CDR3 coding DNA: TGCGCCAGCAGCCAGCCGACGACAGGGGCTAATGAAAAACTGTTTTTT. It is translated as CASSQPTTGANEKLFF.

The chain recombines TRBV5-3 with TRBJ2-7; D not certain. TRBV5-3 is reported as an ORF; its role is uncertain. V shed 6 bases and J shed 3 bases, with 4 bases lying between them. The length of the CDR3 is 10 residues. The CDR3: CARNIYEQYF. CDR3 sequence (DNA): TGTGCCAGAAACATCTACGAGCAGTACTTC.

This clone is a singleton in its sample. This chain connects TRBV25-1 to TRBJ1-3; D uncertain. V was trimmed by 7 bases and J by 0 bases, leaving 13 bases between them. Per germline, CDR1 MGHDK and CDR2 SYGVNS. The CDR3 contains 15 residues. Here the CDR3 reads CASTLGFSSGNTIYF. CDR3 DNA: TGTGCCAGCACTCTCGGGTTTAGCTCTGGAAACACCATATATTTT. The full variable domain, with the rest looked up from reference TRBV25-1 and TRBJ1-3, is EADIYQTPRYLVIGTGKKITLECSQTMGHDKMYWYQQDPGMELHLIHYSYGVNSTEKGDLSSESTVSRIRTEHFPLTLESARPSHTSQYLCASTLGFSSGNTIYFGEGSWLTVV.

Only a few counts were recorded for this clone. This chain links TRBV7-2 with TRBJ2-5; 9 bases are a match to TRBD1. Germline V CDR1 and CDR2: SGHTA, FQGNSA. The junction had 10 bases not matched to a gene; V was cut back by 5 bases and J by 6 bases. The CDR3 is 15 residues long. CDR3 amino acids: CASSIQGAERQTQYF. Written as DNA, the CDR3 is TGTGCCAGCAGCATACAGGGGGCCGAACGTCAGACCCAGTACTTC.

The chain links TRBV9 to TRBJ1-2, with 8 bases fitting TRBD1. Trimming removed 0 bases from V and 13 bases from J; junction bases left unmatched: 5. The CDR3 loop spans 12 amino acids. Germline-derived CDR1 and CDR2 are SGDLS and YYNGEE. The CDR3 loop is CASSVADREVTF. DNA of the CDR3: TGTGCCAGCAGCGTAGCGGACAGGGAGGTCACCTTC.

The chain joins TRBV5-6 to TRBJ2-3; 7 bases fit TRBD1. The CDR3 contains 14 residues. The ends lost 6 bases at V and 0 bases at J; junction bases unmatched: 4. Looked up from germline, CDR1 is SGHDT and CDR2 is YYEEEE. Written as DNA, the CDR3 is TGTGCCAGCATGCCGACAGGGAGCACAGATACGCAGTATTTT. Protein sequence: CASMPTGSTDTQYF. Full variable domain (remainder filled in from reference TRBV5-6 and TRBJ2-3): DAGVTQSPTHLIKTRGQQVTLRCSPKSGHDTVSWYQQALGQGPQFIFQYYEEEERQRGNFPDRFSGHQFPNYSSELNVNALLLGDSALYLCASMPTGSTDTQYFGPGTRLTVL.

This chain joins TRBV28 and TRBJ1-1; TRBD1 matches 9 bases. Germline V lookup: CDR1 MDHEN, CDR2 SYDVKM. The CDR3 is made up of 16 amino acids. V was clipped by 11 bases and J by 7 bases; unmatched bases: 20. CDR3 sequence (DNA): TGTGCCTCCTTCTTACCGGGACAGGGTCTAGGTGATGAAGCTTTCTTT. Protein product: CASFLPGQGLGDEAFF.

On this clone: The junction and the germline gene differ at one end; a read error may be behind it. The rearrangement links TRBV7-9 to TRBJ1-1; TRBD1 matches 7 bases. CDR1 and CDR2 (germline): SEHNR, FQNEAQ (reference sequence). The CDR3 consists of 14 residues. CDR3 amino acids: CSSSLEGANTEAFF. CDR3 DNA sequence: TGTTCCAGCAGCTTAGAGGGGGCGAACACTGAAGCTTTCTTT.